This T cell receptor (beta chain) was sequenced during a study of OX40 agonist ivuxolimab in advanced cancers. The assay was immunoSEQ multiplex PCR, and TCRdb's table has in-frame clones only and misses some. Of about 58,000 clones detected, 80% to 90% appear once; the ten largest clones hold 1.5% to 2.5%. This clone was recorded many times. The CDR3 has 14 residues. Trimming pared 9 bases from V and 4 bases from J, leaving 16 bases between. CDR1 is LNHDA and CDR2 is SQIVND in the germline V gene (reference sequence). This sample comprised CD4+ or CD8+ T cells sorted from blood, obtained in a trial of the OX40 agonist ivuxolimab. This rearrangement joins TRBV19 to TRBJ2-1, with D possibly being TRBD2 (5 bases). The TCR originated in an adult with an advanced solid tumor such as melanoma, head and neck, liver or kidney cancer. CDR3 loop: CASNERSEYNEQFF. In DNA, the CDR3 is TGTGCCAGCAACGAGCGGTCTGAGTACAATGAGCAGTTCTTC.